A selection of T cell receptor beta chains follows, all from one sample in a study of blood T cell repertoires in COVID-19. The data were produced by immunoSEQ multiplex PCR, yet TCRdb's version contains in-frame clones alone and is incomplete. The table lists a few hundred thousand clones, 70% to 85% of them singletons. Material for sequencing was peripheral blood. These receptors originate from a human donor with acute or convalescent COVID-19. The donor label of this sample is uncertain. CDR3s include the opening cysteine and the closing phenylalanine or tryptophan. D genes are given only for firm matches. Size tells how often a clone was seen (once, few, many) or the class of an expanded clone, and some rows leave it out.

V,length,J,D,size,CDR3,DNA
TRBV3-1/TRBV3-2,12,TRBJ2-1,NA,NA,CASSQDRQVQFF,TGTGCCAGCAGCCAAGATCGACAGGTGCAGTTCTTC
TRBV27,18,TRBJ1-3,NA,NA,CARRPNKTWGFSGNTIYF,TGTGCCAGGAGACCGAATAAGACCTGGGGCTTCTCTGGAAACACCATATATTTT
TRBV28,15,TRBJ1-3,NA,few,CASRLPGVSGNTIYF,TGTGCCAGCAGGCTTCCAGGGGTCTCTGGAAACACCATATATTTT
TRBV14,14,TRBJ2-3,NA,NA,CASSRFGTSNTQYF,TGTGCCAGCAGCCGTTTCGGGACTTCTAATACGCAGTATTTT
TRBV21-1,13,TRBJ2-7,NA,NA,CASTPTASYEQYF,TGTGCCAGCACGCCGACAGCCTCCTACGAGCAGTACTTC
TRBV5-6,14,TRBJ2-3,TRBD1,NA,CASSLDRGFGTQYF,TGTGCCAGCAGCTTGGACAGGGGGTTTGGTACGCAGTATTTT
TRBV5-1,15,TRBJ1-5,NA,NA,CASSLGQGPNQPQHF,TGCGCCAGCAGCTTGGGGCAGGGCCCTAATCAGCCCCAGCATTTT
TRBV5-1,15,TRBJ2-3,TRBD2,NA,CASSRTSGRTDTQYF,TGCGCCAGCAGCAGAACTAGCGGGAGAACAGATACGCAGTATTTT
TRBV3-1/TRBV3-2,15,TRBJ2-3,TRBD1,NA,CASTPGQGRWDTQYF,TGTGCCAGCACTCCGGGACAGGGTCGTTGGGATACGCAGTATTTT
TRBV10-1,15,TRBJ1-1,NA,NA,CASSDPQDPNTEAFF,TGCGCCAGCAGTGACCCACAGGATCCGAACACTGAAGCTTTCTTT
TRBV19,14,TRBJ1-3,NA,NA,CASTRGSSGNTIYF,TGTGCCAGTACCCGGGGGAGCTCTGGAAACACCATATATTTT
TRBV3-1/TRBV3-2,15,TRBJ2-1,TRBD2,NA,CASSLGTSIGNEQFF,TGTGCCAGCAGCCTCGGGACTAGCATCGGCAATGAGCAGTTCTTC
TRBV27,16,TRBJ1-6,NA,NA,CASSLAGTSYNSPLHF,TGTGCCAGCAGTTTGGCCGGGACTAGCTATAATTCACCCCTCCACTTT
TRBV27,16,TRBJ2-2,TRBD1,once,CASSVGTAPNTGELFF,TGTGCCAGCAGTGTAGGGACAGCTCCGAACACCGGGGAGCTGTTTTTT
TRBV5-6,16,TRBJ1-2,NA,NA,CASSPTGTNHLYGYTF,TGTGCCAGCAGCCCAACAGGGACGAACCACCTATATGGCTACACCTTC
TRBV2,14,TRBJ2-5,TRBD2,NA,CASSEERGAETQYF,TGTGCCAGCAGTGAGGAGCGGGGGGCCGAGACCCAGTACTTC
TRBV6-1,15,TRBJ1-1,TRBD1,few,CASSEHRGRGTEAFF,TGTGCCAGCAGTGAACACAGGGGGCGGGGAACTGAAGCTTTCTTT
TRBV2,15,TRBJ1-4,TRBD1,NA,CASRSRQGLNEKLFF,TGTGCCAGCAGATCGCGACAGGGACTTAATGAAAAACTGTTTTTT
TRBV29-1,15,TRBJ1-2,NA,NA,CSVEFAGSQMKGYTF,TGCAGCGTTGAATTCGCGGGGTCGCAGATGAAGGGCTACACCTTC
TRBV6-5,13,TRBJ1-6,NA,NA,CASRQTENSPLHF,TGTGCCAGCAGGCAGACGGAGAATTCACCCCTCCACTTT
TRBV19,14,TRBJ2-5,TRBD2,NA,CASSPAGGPWTQYF,TGTGCCAGTAGTCCAGCGGGGGGGCCTTGGACCCAGTACTTC
TRBV6-5,16,TRBJ1-2,NA,NA,CASSYSRGTAQYGYTF,TGTGCCAGCAGTTACTCGAGAGGGACTGCCCAGTATGGCTACACCTTC